This T cell receptor (beta chain) is drawn from a study of T cell responses to AZD1222 COVID-19 vaccine. Assay used: immunoSEQ multiplex PCR; TCRdb lists only in-frame clones, some missing. This table has approximately 110,000 clones, 82% appearing once. This CDR3 has 14 residues. Germline V gene lookup returns CDR1 DFQATT and CDR2 SNEGSKA (reference sequence). The ends were cut back, 3 bases at V and 6 bases at J, with 14 bases in the middle. The material sequenced was peripheral blood, taken on day 0 of AZD1222 vaccination. The rearrangement links TRBV20-1 to TRBJ1-4; no definite D call. This receptor was taken from an adult in good health. In nucleotides, the CDR3 is TGCAGTGCTAGTCTTACGGAGGTTCATGAAAAACTGTTTTTT. This encodes CSASLTEVHEKLFF.